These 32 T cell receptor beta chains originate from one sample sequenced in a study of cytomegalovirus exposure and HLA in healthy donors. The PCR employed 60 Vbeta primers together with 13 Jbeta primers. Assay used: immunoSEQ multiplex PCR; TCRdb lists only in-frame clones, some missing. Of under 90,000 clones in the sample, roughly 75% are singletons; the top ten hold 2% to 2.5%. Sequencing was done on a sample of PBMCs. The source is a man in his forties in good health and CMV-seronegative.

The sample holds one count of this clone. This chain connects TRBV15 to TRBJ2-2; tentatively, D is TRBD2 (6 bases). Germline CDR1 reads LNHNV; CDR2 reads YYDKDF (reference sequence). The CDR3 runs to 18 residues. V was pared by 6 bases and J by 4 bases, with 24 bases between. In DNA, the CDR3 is TGTGCCACCAGTCCGCCTCTAGGAGGGTGGCCGAGCACCGGGGAGCTGTTTTTT. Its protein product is CATSPPLGGWPSTGELFF.

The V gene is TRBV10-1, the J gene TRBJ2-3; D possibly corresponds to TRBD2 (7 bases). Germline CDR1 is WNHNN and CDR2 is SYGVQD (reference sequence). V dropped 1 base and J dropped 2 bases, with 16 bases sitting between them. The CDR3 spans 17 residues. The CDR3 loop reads CASSEFSRGAPTDTQYF. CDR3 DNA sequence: TGCGCCAGCAGTGAGTTCTCTCGGGGGGCCCCCACAGATACGCAGTATTTT.

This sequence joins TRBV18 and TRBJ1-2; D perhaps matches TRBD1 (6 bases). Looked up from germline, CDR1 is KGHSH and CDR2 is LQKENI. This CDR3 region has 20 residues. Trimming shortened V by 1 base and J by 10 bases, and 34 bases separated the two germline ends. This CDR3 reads CASSPQGWSGQIQAGQNYTF. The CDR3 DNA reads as TGTGCCAGCTCACCACAAGGGTGGTCGGGACAAATTCAGGCCGGGCAAAACTACACCTTC.

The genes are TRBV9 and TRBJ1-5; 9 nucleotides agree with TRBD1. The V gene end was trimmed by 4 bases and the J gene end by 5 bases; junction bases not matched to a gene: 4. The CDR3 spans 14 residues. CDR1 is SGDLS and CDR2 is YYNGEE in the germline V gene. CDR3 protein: CASSFRTGDQPQHF. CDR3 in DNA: TGTGCCAGCAGCTTCCGGACAGGGGATCAGCCCCAGCATTTT.

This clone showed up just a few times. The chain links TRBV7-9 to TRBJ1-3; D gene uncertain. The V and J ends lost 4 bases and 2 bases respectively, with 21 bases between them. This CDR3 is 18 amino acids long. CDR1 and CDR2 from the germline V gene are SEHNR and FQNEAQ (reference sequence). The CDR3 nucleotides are TGTGCCAGCAGCTCGATATCTCACAGCACCATAACTGGAAACACCATATATTTT. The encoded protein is CASSSISHSTITGNTIYF.

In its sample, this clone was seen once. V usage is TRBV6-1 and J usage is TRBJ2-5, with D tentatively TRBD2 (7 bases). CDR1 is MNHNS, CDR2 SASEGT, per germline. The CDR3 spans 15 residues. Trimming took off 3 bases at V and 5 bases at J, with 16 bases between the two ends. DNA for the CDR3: TGTGCCAGCAGTGATTTTGGGGGGGCGAGGGAGACCCAGTACTTC. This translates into CASSDFGGARETQYF.

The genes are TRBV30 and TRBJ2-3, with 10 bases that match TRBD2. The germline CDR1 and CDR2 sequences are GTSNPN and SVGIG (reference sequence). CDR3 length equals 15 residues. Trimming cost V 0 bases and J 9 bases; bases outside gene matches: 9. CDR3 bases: TGTGCCTGGAGTGTTCGGGGCCTAGCGGGGGAAACGCAGTATTTT. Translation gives CAWSVRGLAGETQYF.

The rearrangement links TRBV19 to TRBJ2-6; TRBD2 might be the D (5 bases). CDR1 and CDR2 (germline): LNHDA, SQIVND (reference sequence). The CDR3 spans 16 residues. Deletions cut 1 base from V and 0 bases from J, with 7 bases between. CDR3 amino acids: CASSIGGYSGANVLTF. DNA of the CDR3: TGTGCCAGTAGTATAGGAGGGTACTCTGGGGCCAACGTCCTGACTTTC.

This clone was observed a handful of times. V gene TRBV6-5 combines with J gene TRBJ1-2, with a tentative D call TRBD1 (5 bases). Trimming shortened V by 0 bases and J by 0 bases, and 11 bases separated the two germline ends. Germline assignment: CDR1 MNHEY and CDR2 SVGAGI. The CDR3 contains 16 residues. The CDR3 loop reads CASSYSGPGANYGYTF. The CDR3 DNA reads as TGTGCCAGCAGTTACTCGGGGCCCGGAGCTAACTATGGCTACACCTTC.

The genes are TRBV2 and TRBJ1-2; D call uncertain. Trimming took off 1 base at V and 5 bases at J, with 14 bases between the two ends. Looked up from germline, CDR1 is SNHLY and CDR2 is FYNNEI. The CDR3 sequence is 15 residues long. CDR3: CASSEGRQRIYGYTF. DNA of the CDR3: TGTGCCAGCAGTGAAGGGCGGCAGCGGATATATGGCTACACCTTC.

The CDR3 DNA follows: TGTGCCAGCAGCTTCCTGGACAGGAACACTGAAGCTTTCTTT. Its protein product is CASSFLDRNTEAFF. The rearrangement links TRBV13 to TRBJ1-1; TRBD1 is a possible D gene (6 bases). Germline V gene data show CDR1 as PRHDT and CDR2 as FYEKMQ (reference sequence). V was cut by 3 bases and J by 1 base, with 9 bases left in between. This CDR3 has 14 amino acids.

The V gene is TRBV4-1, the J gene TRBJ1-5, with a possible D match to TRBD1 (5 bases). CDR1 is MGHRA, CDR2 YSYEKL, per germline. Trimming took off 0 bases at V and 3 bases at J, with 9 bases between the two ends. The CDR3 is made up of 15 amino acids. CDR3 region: CASSQDKGNNQPQHF. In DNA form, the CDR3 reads TGCGCCAGCAGCCAAGATAAGGGGAACAATCAGCCCCAGCATTTT.

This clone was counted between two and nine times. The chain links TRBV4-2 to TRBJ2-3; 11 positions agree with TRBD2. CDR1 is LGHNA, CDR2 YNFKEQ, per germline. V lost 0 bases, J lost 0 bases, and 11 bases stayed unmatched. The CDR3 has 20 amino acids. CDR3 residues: CASSQDRLAGLRDSTDTQYF. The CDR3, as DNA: TGTGCCAGCAGCCAAGATCGACTAGCGGGATTAAGGGATAGCACAGATACGCAGTATTTT.

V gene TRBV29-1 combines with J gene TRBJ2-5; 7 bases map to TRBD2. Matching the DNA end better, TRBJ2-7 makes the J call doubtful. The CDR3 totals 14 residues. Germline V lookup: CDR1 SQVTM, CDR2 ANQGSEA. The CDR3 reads CSVNIAGGGSEQYF. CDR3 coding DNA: TGCAGCGTCAATATAGCGGGTGGGGGGAGCGAGCAGTACTTC.

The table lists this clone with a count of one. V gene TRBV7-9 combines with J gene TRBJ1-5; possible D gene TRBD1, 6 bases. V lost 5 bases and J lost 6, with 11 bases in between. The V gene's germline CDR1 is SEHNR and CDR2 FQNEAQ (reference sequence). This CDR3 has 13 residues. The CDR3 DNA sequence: TGTGCCAGCAGCCCAGGGGCGAGTCAGCCCCAGCATTTT. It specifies CASSPGASQPQHF.

The DNA for the CDR3 is TGCGCCAGCACCGACAGAGCGAATTCACCCCTCCACTTT. As protein: CASTDRANSPLHF. J is TRBJ1-6 and V is TRBV4-1; perhaps TRBD1 as D (5 bases). Germline V CDR1 and CDR2: MGHRA, YSYEKL. The CDR3 spans 13 residues. V was pared by 7 bases and J by 7 bases, with 11 bases between.

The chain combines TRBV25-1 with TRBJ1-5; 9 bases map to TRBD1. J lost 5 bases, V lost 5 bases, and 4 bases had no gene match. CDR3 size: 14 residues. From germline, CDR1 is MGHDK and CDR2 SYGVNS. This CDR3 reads CASSSTGGYQPQHF. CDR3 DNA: TGTGCCAGCAGTTCGACAGGGGGGTATCAGCCCCAGCATTTT.

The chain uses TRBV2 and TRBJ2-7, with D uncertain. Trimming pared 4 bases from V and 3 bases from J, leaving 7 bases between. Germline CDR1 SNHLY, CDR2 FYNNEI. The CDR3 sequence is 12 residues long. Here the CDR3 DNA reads TGTGCCAGCAGTGGCGGCATCTACGAGCAGTACTTC. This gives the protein CASSGGIYEQYF.

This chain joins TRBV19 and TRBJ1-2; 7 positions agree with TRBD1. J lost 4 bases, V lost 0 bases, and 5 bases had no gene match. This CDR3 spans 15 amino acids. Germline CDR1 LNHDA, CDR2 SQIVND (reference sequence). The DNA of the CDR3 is TGTGCCAGTAGTATAGATCGACAGGGTGGCTATGGCTACACCTTC. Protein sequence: CASSIDRQGGYGYTF.

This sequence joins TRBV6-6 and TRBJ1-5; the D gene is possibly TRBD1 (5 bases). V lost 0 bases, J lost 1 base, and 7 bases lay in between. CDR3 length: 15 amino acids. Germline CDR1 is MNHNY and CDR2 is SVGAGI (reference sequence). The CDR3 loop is CASSYSGASNQPQHF. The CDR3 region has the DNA TGTGCCAGCAGTTACTCAGGGGCCAGCAATCAGCCCCAGCATTTT.

The DNA for the CDR3 is TGTGCCAGCAGCCTAGGACAGCTAAACATTCAGTACTTC. Translated, it gives CASSLGQLNIQYF. The V and J genes are TRBV5-8 and TRBJ2-4, with TRBD1 as a possible D gene (6 bases). CDR1 is SGHTS, CDR2 YDEGEE, per germline. The CDR3 totals 13 residues. Trimming took 4 bases from V and 6 from J, leaving 11 bases between them.

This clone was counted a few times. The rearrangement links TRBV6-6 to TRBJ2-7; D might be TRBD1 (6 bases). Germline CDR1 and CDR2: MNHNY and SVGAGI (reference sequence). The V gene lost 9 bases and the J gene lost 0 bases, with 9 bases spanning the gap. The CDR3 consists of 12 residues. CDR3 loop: CASEDSSYEQYF. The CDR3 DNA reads TGTGCCAGTGAGGACAGCTCCTACGAGCAGTACTTC.

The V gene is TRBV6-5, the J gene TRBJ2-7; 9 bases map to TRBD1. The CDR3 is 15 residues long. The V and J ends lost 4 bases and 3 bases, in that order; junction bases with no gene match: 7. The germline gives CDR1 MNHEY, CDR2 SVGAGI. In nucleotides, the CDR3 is TGTGCCAGCAGTTCCCCGGGACAGGGAAACTACGAGCAGTACTTC. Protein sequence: CASSSPGQGNYEQYF.

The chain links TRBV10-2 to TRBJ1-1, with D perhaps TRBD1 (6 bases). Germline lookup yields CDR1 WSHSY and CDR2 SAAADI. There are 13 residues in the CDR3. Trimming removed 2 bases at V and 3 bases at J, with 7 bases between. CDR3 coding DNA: TGCGCCAGCAGTGAGAACAGGGACACTGAAGCTTTCTTT. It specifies CASSENRDTEAFF.

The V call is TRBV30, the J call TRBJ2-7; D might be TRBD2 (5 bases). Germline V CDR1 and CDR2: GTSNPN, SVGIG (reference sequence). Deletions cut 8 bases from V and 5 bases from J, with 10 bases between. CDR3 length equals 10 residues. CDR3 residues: CAGRGNEQYF. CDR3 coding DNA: TGTGCCGGACGGGGTAACGAGCAGTACTTC.

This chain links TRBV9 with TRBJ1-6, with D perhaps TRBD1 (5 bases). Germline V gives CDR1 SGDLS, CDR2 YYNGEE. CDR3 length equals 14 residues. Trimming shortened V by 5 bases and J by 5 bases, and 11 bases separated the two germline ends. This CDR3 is CASSVTVDNSPLHF. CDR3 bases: TGTGCCAGCAGTGTGACAGTTGATAATTCACCCCTCCACTTT. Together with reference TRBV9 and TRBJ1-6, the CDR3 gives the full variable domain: DSGVTQTPKHLITATGQRVTLRCSPRSGDLSVYWYQQSLDQGLQFLIQYYNGEERAKGNILERFSAQQFPDLHSELNLSSLELGDSALYFCASSVTVDNSPLHFGNGTRLTVT.

DNA of the CDR3: TGTGCCAGTAGCCCCAGCGCGCAAGGACAGCCCCAGCATTTT. This codes for CASSPSAQGQPQHF. The chain couples TRBV19 to TRBJ1-5; D is ambiguous. From germline, CDR1 is LNHDA and CDR2 SQIVND (reference sequence). Deletions cut 6 bases from V and 7 bases from J, with 16 bases between. This CDR3 comprises 14 residues.

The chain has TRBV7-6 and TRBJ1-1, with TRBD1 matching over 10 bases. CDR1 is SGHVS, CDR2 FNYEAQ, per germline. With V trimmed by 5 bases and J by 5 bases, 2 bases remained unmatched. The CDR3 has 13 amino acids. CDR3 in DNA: TGTGCCAGCAGCCAGGACAGGGGGACTGAAGCTTTCTTT. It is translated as CASSQDRGTEAFF. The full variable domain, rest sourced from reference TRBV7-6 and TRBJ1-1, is GAGVSQSPRYKVTKRGQDVALRCDPISGHVSLYWYRQALGQGPEFLTYFNYEAQQDKSGLPNDRFSAERPEGSISTLTIQRTEQRDSAMYRCASSQDRGTEAFFGQGTRLTVV.

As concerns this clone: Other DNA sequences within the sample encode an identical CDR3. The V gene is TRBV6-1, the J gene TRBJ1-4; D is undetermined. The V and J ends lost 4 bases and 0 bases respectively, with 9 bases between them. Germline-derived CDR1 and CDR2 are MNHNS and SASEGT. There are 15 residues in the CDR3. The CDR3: CASSGGIATNEKLFF. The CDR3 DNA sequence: TGTGCCAGCAGTGGCGGCATCGCAACTAATGAAAAACTGTTTTTT.

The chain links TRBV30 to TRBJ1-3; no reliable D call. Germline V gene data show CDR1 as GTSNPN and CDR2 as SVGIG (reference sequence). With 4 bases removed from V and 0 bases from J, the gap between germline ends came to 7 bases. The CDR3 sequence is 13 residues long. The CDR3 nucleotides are TGTGCCTGGACGCGAAGCTCTGGAAACACCATATATTTT. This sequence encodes CAWTRSSGNTIYF.

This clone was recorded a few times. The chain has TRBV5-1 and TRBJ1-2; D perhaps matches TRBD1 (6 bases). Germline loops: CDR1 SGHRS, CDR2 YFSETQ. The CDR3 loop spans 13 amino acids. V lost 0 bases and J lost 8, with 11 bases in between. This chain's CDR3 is CASSLEPGDGYTF. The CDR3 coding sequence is TGCGCCAGCAGCTTGGAGCCAGGGGACGGCTACACCTTC.

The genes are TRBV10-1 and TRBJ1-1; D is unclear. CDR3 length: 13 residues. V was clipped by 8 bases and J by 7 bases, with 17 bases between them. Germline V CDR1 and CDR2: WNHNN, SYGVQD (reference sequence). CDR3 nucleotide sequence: TGCGCCAGCCGCGTTGAGCTTGGGAGTGAAGCTTTCTTT. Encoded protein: CASRVELGSEAFF.